This TCR beta chain originates from a study of cytomegalovirus exposure and HLA in healthy donors. Study findings and constraints: TCR beta sequences reportedly predicted most subjects' HLA-A and HLA-B alleles accurately.

CDR3 length: 17 amino acids. J gave up 5 bases and V 2 bases, and 7 bases lay outside the gene matches. Germline V gene sequence: CDR1 SEHNR, CDR2 FQNEAQ (reference sequence). The primer mix had 60 Vbeta and 13 Jbeta primers. Some clones are missing from TCRdb's copy, which holds only in-frame ones; the method was immunoSEQ multiplex PCR. The table lists more than 140,000 clones, with 2.2% in the top ten. With regard to this clone: As yet, its antigen is unknown.

The sequence derives from a woman younger than 35 in good health and CMV-seronegative. The chain has TRBV7-9 and TRBJ2-5; TRBD2 agrees at 14 bases. Material for sequencing was PBMCs. Here the CDR3 DNA reads TGTGCCAGCAGCTTACGACTAGCGGGAGGGCCTGGGGAGACCCAGTACTTC. Protein product: CASSLRLAGGPGETQYF.